This entry concerns a single T cell receptor (beta chain). Its antigen is undetermined. This specimen comes from a study of cytomegalovirus exposure and HLA in healthy donors. Study-wide results and caveats: V- and J-gene trimming in TCR beta was tied to a missense DCLRE1C variant by an analysis performed later. HLA-A and HLA-B allele assignments for most subjects were reportedly predicted accurately using TCR beta sequences.

Use of 60 Vbeta and 13 Jbeta primers characterized the PCR. Assay used: immunoSEQ multiplex PCR; TCRdb lists only in-frame clones, some missing. The data show 160,000 or so clones, with roughly nine tenths seen just once and about 0.9% held by the top ten. The material sequenced was PBMCs. The TCR was taken from a woman in her 30s in good health and CMV-seronegative.

DNA of the CDR3: TGTGCCAGCAGAAGGAGGACGTCAGCGGGAGGAACCTACAATGAGCAGTTCTTC. Translation gives CASRRRTSAGGTYNEQFF. V and J are TRBV5-6 and TRBJ2-1, with 9 bases identical to TRBD2. Germline CDR1 and CDR2: SGHDT and YYEEEE. This CDR3 comprises 18 residues. The J segment lost 2 bases and the V segment lost 5 bases, leaving 14 bases of the junction unmatched.